This T cell receptor (beta chain) was sequenced during a study of blood T cells in healthy people across ages. Together with a sample-barcoded 5' primer, a J-beta primer mix was included in a second PCR lasting about 7 to 11 cycles. TCRdb redid the calling of the 5' RACE reads with MiXCR, one entry per CDR3 protein. The sample has about 1 million distinct CDR3 sequences, around 25% seen once; the top ten hold around 0.75%. This clonotype was seen a handful of times. Germline CDR1 is SGHVS and CDR2 is FQNEAQ. The CDR3 is 14 residues long. V was clipped by 7 bases and J by 3 bases, with 13 bases between them. These same data were also listed under a study on T cells of mothers and their children.

The TCR was taken from a girl aged 2 to 9 in good health. The sample was blood. This chain uses TRBV7-8 with TRBJ2-4; tentative D call: TRBD1 (5 bases). For the CDR3, the DNA is TGTGCCAGCACCAATGACAGTGACAAAAACATTCAGTACTTC. It translates to CASTNDSDKNIQYF. The full variable domain, in which reference TRBV7-8 and TRBJ2-4 provide the parts outside the CDR3, is GAGVSQSPRYKVAKRGQDVALRCDPISGHVSLFWYQQALGQGPEFLTYFQNEAQLDKSGLPSDRFFAERPEGSVSTLKIQRTQQEDSAVYLCASTNDSDKNIQYFGAGTRLSVL.